Listed below are T cell receptor beta chains from one sample, sequenced in a study of cytotoxic CD8 clonotypes in ibrutinib-treated CLL. Assay: immunoSEQ multiplex PCR; the TCRdb copy retains only in-frame clones and omits some. The sample consists of around 140,000 clones, 70% to 90% of them appearing once. This specimen was PBMCs, taken after 36 months of ibrutinib treatment. These receptors all come from a human donor with chronic lymphocytic leukemia. The CDR3 runs from the conserved cysteine through the conserved F or W. A D gene is named only where the DNA matches it firmly. The size entry is marked missing in some rows and otherwise reads once, few, many or a size class.

J gene: TRBJ2-1; V gene: TRBV28; clone size: -; D gene: -; CDR3 DNA: TGTGCCAGCAGGCAACCGCCCGACAATGAGCAGTTCTTC; CDR3 protein: CASRQPPDNEQFF
J gene: TRBJ2-5; V gene: TRBV2; clone size: -; D gene: -; CDR3 DNA: TGTGCCAGCAGTGTTCGAGAGACCCAGTACTTC; CDR3 protein: CASSVRETQYF
J gene: TRBJ2-3; V gene: TRBV7-9; clone size: once; D gene: -; CDR3 DNA: TGTGCCAGCAGCCCGGGACGGAACACAGATACGCAGTATTTT; CDR3 protein: CASSPGRNTDTQYF
J gene: TRBJ1-1; V gene: TRBV7-8; clone size: -; D gene: -; CDR3 DNA: TGTGCCAGCAGCTTAGCGCCAGGGCGTACTGAAGCTTTCTTT; CDR3 protein: CASSLAPGRTEAFF
J gene: TRBJ2-1; V gene: TRBV9; clone size: few; D gene: -; CDR3 DNA: TGTGCCAGCAGCGCTGGGGGAAATGAGCAGTTCTTC; CDR3 protein: CASSAGGNEQFF
J gene: TRBJ1-1; V gene: TRBV6-5; clone size: many; D gene: -; CDR3 DNA: TGTGCCAGCAGTTATTCAGGGGCCGAGAACACTGAAGCTTTCTTT; CDR3 protein: CASSYSGAENTEAFF
J gene: TRBJ2-7; V gene: TRBV5-1; clone size: -; D gene: -; CDR3 DNA: TGCGCCAGCAGCTTGTCGATTGGCTCCTACGAGCAGTACTTC; CDR3 protein: CASSLSIGSYEQYF
J gene: TRBJ2-2; V gene: TRBV30; clone size: -; D gene: -; CDR3 DNA: TGTGCCTGGAGTCATGCGGTCGGGGAGCTGTTTTTT; CDR3 protein: CAWSHAVGELFF
J gene: TRBJ2-3; V gene: TRBV19; clone size: -; D gene: -; CDR3 DNA: TGTGCCAGTAATAGCTGGGATACGCAGTATTTT; CDR3 protein: CASNSWDTQYF
J gene: TRBJ2-3; V gene: TRBV28; clone size: -; D gene: -; CDR3 DNA: TGTGCCAGCAGTCCTTCGCCCGCTAGCGCAGATACGCAGTATTTT; CDR3 protein: CASSPSPASADTQYF
J gene: TRBJ1-1; V gene: TRBV28; clone size: few; D gene: TRBD1; CDR3 DNA: TGTGCCAGCAGTCAACCACCGGGACAGAGTGAAGCTTTCTTT; CDR3 protein: CASSQPPGQSEAFF
J gene: TRBJ1-5; V gene: TRBV30; clone size: -; D gene: -; CDR3 DNA: TGTGCCTGGAGTGTACTGGGGGTTGGTCAGCCCCAGCATTTT; CDR3 protein: CAWSVLGVGQPQHF
J gene: TRBJ1-1; V gene: TRBV29-1; clone size: -; D gene: -; CDR3 DNA: TGCAGCGCTGATACAGGTACTGAAGCTTTCTTT; CDR3 protein: CSADTGTEAFF
J gene: TRBJ1-5; V gene: TRBV6-1; clone size: -; D gene: TRBD1; CDR3 DNA: TGTGCCAGCAGTACCTCCGGGACAGGTTCCCAGCCCCAGCATTTT; CDR3 protein: CASSTSGTGSQPQHF